The clone carrying this T cell receptor (beta chain) was observed a handful of times. What it binds is unknown. These data belong to a study of response to subunit inactivated influenza vaccine. One entry per CDR3 protein, called by TCRdb with MiXCR from the RT-PCR reads. This sample yields about 530,000 distinct CDR3 sequences, of which about 10% are seen a single time; 10% belongs to the top ten. Study findings and constraints: T cells newly recruited by each seasonal influenza vaccination are few, the authors suggested.

This material consisted of PBMCs from blood, taken on the day of vaccination. This clonotype was sampled from a man between 45 and 60 years old who received an inactivated influenza vaccine.

The CDR3 protein is CASSDGLQFF. In DNA form, the CDR3 reads TGTGCCAGCAGTGATGGACTGCAGTTCTTC. The chain links TRBV28 to TRBJ2-1; the D gene is possibly TRBD2 (5 bases). V was clipped by 5 bases and J by 12 bases, with 8 bases between them. The germline V gene encodes CDR1 MDHEN and CDR2 SYDVKM. The CDR3 length is 10 residues. Full variable domain (missing parts from reference TRBV28 and TRBJ2-1): DVKVTQSSRYLVKRTGEKVFLECVQDMDHENMFWYRQDPGLGLRLIYFSYDVKMKEKGDIPEGYSVSREKKERFSLILESASTNQTSMYLCASSDGLQFFGPGTRLTVL.